The entry below describes one TCR beta chain. This entry belongs to a study of control samples from healthy donors and cancer patients. Data came from immunoSEQ multiplex PCR; TCRdb stores just in-frame clones and leaves some out. Of under 65,000 clones listed, more than 75% are singletons. This clonotype was obtained from a woman aged 60-75 years with lung cancer. The specimen was PBMCs.

Here the CDR3 reads CASSYWAAPNTGELFF. The CDR3 region has the DNA TGTGCCAGCAGTTACTGGGCGGCCCCGAACACCGGGGAGCTGTTTTTT. The chain carries TRBV6-2 or TRBV6-3 and TRBJ2-2; D is uncertain. CDR1 is MNHEY and CDR2 is SVGEGT in the germline V gene. The ends were cut back, 1 base at V and 0 bases at J, with 9 bases in the middle. This CDR3 contains 16 residues.